These 2 T cell receptor beta chains came from one sample sequenced in a study of PD-L1 blockade in urothelial cancer. Data came from immunoSEQ multiplex PCR; TCRdb stores just in-frame clones and leaves some out. The table has tens of thousands of clones, almost 85% seen once. The sequenced sample was PBMCs, obtained around atezolizumab (anti-PD-L1) treatment. All receptors derive from a man in his 70s with urothelial cancer.

This chain uses TRBV7-3 with TRBJ2-1; tentatively, D is TRBD2 (5 bases). This CDR3 is 14 amino acids long. Trimming left V 1 base short and J 8 bases short, with 12 bases between. Germline CDR1 reads SGHTA; CDR2 reads FQGTGA. The CDR3 reads CASSLNSGRHEQFF. CDR3 in DNA: TGTGCCAGCAGCTTAAATTCGGGAAGGCATGAGCAGTTCTTC.

V is TRBV5-1 and J is TRBJ1-3; possible D gene TRBD1, 5 bases. Trimming took 0 bases from V and 3 from J, leaving 10 bases between them. Germline CDR1 and CDR2: SGHRS and YFSETQ. This CDR3 comprises 15 residues. The CDR3 DNA sequence: TGCGCCAGCAGCTTGGAGGGCAGGGTTGGAAACACCATATATTTT. The encoded protein is CASSLEGRVGNTIYF. Full variable domain (rest looked up from reference TRBV5-1 and TRBJ1-3): KAGVTQTPRYLIKTRGQQVTLSCSPISGHRSVSWYQQTPGQGLQFLFEYFSETQRNKGNFPGRFSGRQFSNSRSEMNVSTLELGDSALYLCASSLEGRVGNTIYFGEGSWLTVV.